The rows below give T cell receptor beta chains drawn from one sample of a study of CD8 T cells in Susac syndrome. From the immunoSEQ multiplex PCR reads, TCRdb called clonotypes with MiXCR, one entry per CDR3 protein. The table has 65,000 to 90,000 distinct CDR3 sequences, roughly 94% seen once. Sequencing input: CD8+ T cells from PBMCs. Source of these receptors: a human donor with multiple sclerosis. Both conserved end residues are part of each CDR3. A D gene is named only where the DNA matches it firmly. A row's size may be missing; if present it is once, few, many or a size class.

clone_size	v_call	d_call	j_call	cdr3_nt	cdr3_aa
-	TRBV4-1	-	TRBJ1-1	TGCGCCAGCAGCCAAGGCTTCATGGGGGCGGGCACTGAAGCTTTCTTT	CASSQGFMGAGTEAFF
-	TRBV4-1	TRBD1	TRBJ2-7	TGCGCCAGCAGCCAGAGGACAGGGGGCCGGTACGAGCAGTACTTC	CASSQRTGGRYEQYF
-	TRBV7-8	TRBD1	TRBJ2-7	TGTGCCAGCAGCCAAGGACAGGGAGTAGCCTACGAGCAGTACTTC	CASSQGQGVAYEQYF
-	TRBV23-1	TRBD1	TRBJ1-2	TGCGCCAGCAGTCAACGGTCCGACAGGGGGCGCGTTCTTGGCTACACCTTC	CASSQRSDRGRVLGYTF
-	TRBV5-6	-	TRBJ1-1	TGTGCCAGCAGCCCTCCGGAGCTCTCCTGGGGGAACACTGAAGCTTTCTTT	CASSPPELSWGNTEAFF
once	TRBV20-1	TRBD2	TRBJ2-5	TGCAGTGCTGGGGAGGGAGGGGAGACCCAGTACTTC	CSAGEGGETQYF
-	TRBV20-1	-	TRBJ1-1	TGCAGTGCTAGAGGGTCGGTGAGCACTGAAGCTTTCTTT	CSARGSVSTEAFF
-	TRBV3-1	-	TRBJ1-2	TGTGCCAGCAGCCAAGCCAACGGATGGGGCTACACCTTC	CASSQANGWGYTF
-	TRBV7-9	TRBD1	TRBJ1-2	TGTGCCAGCAGCCCGGACAGGGAAAATGGCTACACCTTC	CASSPDRENGYTF
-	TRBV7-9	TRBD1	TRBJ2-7	TGTGCCAGCAGCTCGGTACAGGGGGATCAGGGCGAGCAGTACTTC	CASSSVQGDQGEQYF
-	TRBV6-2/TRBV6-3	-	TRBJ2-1	TGTGCCAGCAGTTACTTAGCGAATGAGCAGTTCTTC	CASSYLANEQFF
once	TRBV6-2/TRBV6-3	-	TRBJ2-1	TGTGCCAGCAGCTGGGATGGGGGTTCCAATGAGCAGTTCTTC	CASSWDGGSNEQFF
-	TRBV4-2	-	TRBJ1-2	TGTGCCAGCAGCCAAGATAGAGGTTTGGACTATGGCTACACCTTC	CASSQDRGLDYGYTF
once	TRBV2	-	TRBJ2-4	TGTGCCAGCAGGTCAGGGGGGGCAGCCAAAAACATTCAGTACTTC	CASRSGGAAKNIQYF
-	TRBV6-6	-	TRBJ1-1	TGTGCCAGCAGTTACCAGAACACTGAAGCTTTCTTT	CASSYQNTEAFF
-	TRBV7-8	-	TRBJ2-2	TGTGCCAGCAGCTTAGGCGGGGGCCACACCGGGGAGCTGTTTTTT	CASSLGGGHTGELFF
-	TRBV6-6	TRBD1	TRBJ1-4	TGTGCCAGCAGTTCGAGAGGGGGCGAGGAAAAACTGTTTTTT	CASSSRGGEEKLFF
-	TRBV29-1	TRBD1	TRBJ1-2	TGCAGCGTTGAACCGGAGGACAGGGGCAACGGCTACACCTTC	CSVEPEDRGNGYTF
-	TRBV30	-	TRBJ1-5	TGTGCCTGGAGTGTGGGTCAGGGAGGCCAGCCCCAGCATTTT	CAWSVGQGGQPQHF
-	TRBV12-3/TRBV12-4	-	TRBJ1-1	TGTGCCAGCAGTCCAGGGGTGCCGAACACTGAAGCTTTCTTT	CASSPGVPNTEAFF
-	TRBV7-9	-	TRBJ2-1	TGTGCCAGCAGCTTAGGGGAGAATGAGCAGTTCTTC	CASSLGENEQFF
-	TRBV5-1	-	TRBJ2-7	TGCGCCAGCAGCTTGGCCGAGGGCATCCCTTACGAGCAGTACTTC	CASSLAEGIPYEQYF
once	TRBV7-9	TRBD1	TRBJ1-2	TGTGCCAGCAGCCTGACAGGGGACTTCTATGGCTACACCTTC	CASSLTGDFYGYTF
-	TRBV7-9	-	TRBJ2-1	TGTGCCAGCAGCTTAGTGGTAGCTCAACCCAATGAGCAGTTCTTC	CASSLVVAQPNEQFF
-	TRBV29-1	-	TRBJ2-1	TGCGTCGGGCTAGGACCCCATAACAATGAGCAGTTCTTC	CVGLGPHNNEQFF
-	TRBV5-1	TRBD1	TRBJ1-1	TGCGCCAGCAGCTTGGCCGGGACAGTCATTCCTGAAGCTTTCTTT	CASSLAGTVIPEAFF
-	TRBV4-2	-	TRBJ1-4	TGTGCCAGCAGCCAAGAAGCGCTGGCTAATGAAAAACTGTTTTTT	CASSQEALANEKLFF
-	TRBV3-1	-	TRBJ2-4	TGTGCCAGCAGCCAAGGCCAGGAAAAAAACATTCAGTACTTC	CASSQGQEKNIQYF
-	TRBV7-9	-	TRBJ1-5	TGTGCCAGCAGCTCAACGAACTCGGTACAGCCCCAGCATTTT	CASSSTNSVQPQHF